A single sample gave rise to the 24 T cell receptor beta chains below, sequenced in a study of cytomegalovirus exposure and HLA in healthy donors. With 60 Vbeta and 13 Jbeta primers, the PCR was carried out. TCRdb keeps only in-frame clones here, not all; method: immunoSEQ multiplex PCR. The table includes approximately 160,000 clones, around 82% detected once. The specimen sequenced was PBMCs. The receptors here all came from a male donor in good health and CMV-seronegative.

In this sample, this clone turned up once. This rearrangement joins TRBV13 to TRBJ2-3; D is perhaps TRBD1 (5 bases). Trimming pared 0 bases from V and 0 bases from J, leaving 7 bases between. Per germline, CDR1 PRHDT and CDR2 FYEKMQ (reference sequence). The CDR3 spans 15 residues. The CDR3 reads CASSLGRASTDTQYF. As DNA, the CDR3 is TGTGCCAGCAGCTTAGGCAGGGCGAGCACAGATACGCAGTATTTT.

CDR3 sequence: CASGDSHSGNTIYF. The CDR3 nucleotides are TGTGCCAGCGGGGACAGTCACTCTGGAAACACCATATATTTT. V and J are TRBV6-5 and TRBJ1-3, with TRBD1 identical over 7 bases. V dropped 8 bases and J dropped 0; count of bases not matched to a gene: 4. The germline gives CDR1 MNHEY, CDR2 SVGAGI. The length of the CDR3 is 14 residues.

The chain combines TRBV7-2 with TRBJ2-5, with 8 bases lining up with TRBD1. J gave up 2 bases and V 4 bases, and 3 bases lay outside the gene matches. In germline, CDR1 is SGHTA, CDR2 FQGNSA. This CDR3 has 14 amino acids. CDR3 region: CASSSRQGQETQYF. The CDR3 nucleotides are TGTGCCAGCAGCTCGAGACAGGGGCAAGAGACCCAGTACTTC.

The chain carries TRBV7-3 and TRBJ2-7, with D maybe TRBD1 (5 bases). CDR1 SGHTA and CDR2 FQGTGA come from the germline V gene. The CDR3 extends over 16 amino acids. V gave up 0 bases and J gave up 6 bases, with 18 bases separating them. The CDR3 region is CASSLTQGSLLGEQYF. The CDR3 nucleotides read TGTGCCAGCAGCTTAACTCAGGGTTCTTTGCTGGGCGAGCAGTACTTC. The entire variable domain, with the rest obtained from reference TRBV7-3 and TRBJ2-7, is as follows: GAGVSQTPSNKVTEKGKYVELRCDPISGHTALYWYRQSLGQGPEFLIYFQGTGAADDSGLPNDRFFAVRPEGSVSTLKIQRTERGDSAVYLCASSLTQGSLLGEQYFGPGTRLTVT.

This rearrangement joins TRBV19 to TRBJ1-5; 7 bases line up with TRBD1. The germline V gene encodes CDR1 LNHDA and CDR2 SQIVND (reference sequence). V shed 5 bases, J shed 6 bases, and the junction held 1 base outside the gene matches. The length of the CDR3 is 12 residues. CDR3 loop: CASSDRVQPQHF. DNA of the CDR3: TGTGCCAGTAGTGACAGGGTTCAGCCCCAGCATTTT.

The chain uses TRBV4-3 and TRBJ1-2, with TRBD1 identical over 9 bases. CDR1 is LGHNA, CDR2 YSLEER, per germline. The CDR3 sequence is 17 residues long. V shed 0 bases and J 2 bases; nucleotides not matched to a gene: 7. The CDR3 DNA follows: TGCGCCAGCAGCCAAGACCCTACCGGGACAGGGAACTATGGCTACACCTTC. Protein product: CASSQDPTGTGNYGYTF.

This clone has a handful of counts. The chain is built from TRBV7-3 and TRBJ2-3; 8 nucleotides line up with TRBD2. The CDR3 has 19 amino acids. Trimming cost V 5 bases and J 0 bases; bases outside gene matches: 16. Germline CDR1 is SGHTA and CDR2 is FQGTGA. The CDR3 DNA is TGTGCCAGCAGCATTGGGGTCAGCGGGGGTATTGTAAGCACAGATACGCAGTATTTT. This encodes CASSIGVSGGIVSTDTQYF.

This chain connects TRBV2 to TRBJ1-1; 8 bases fit TRBD1. Germline V gene data show CDR1 as SNHLY and CDR2 as FYNNEI. V was clipped by 4 bases and J by 2 bases; unmatched bases: 6. This CDR3 is 15 amino acids long. The CDR3, as DNA: TGTGCCAGCAGTGCGGACAGGGATATTAACACTGAAGCTTTCTTT. This translates into CASSADRDINTEAFF. The variable domain in full, completed from reference TRBV2 and TRBJ1-1, reads EPEVTQTPSHQVTQMGQEVILRCVPISNHLYFYWYRQILGQKVEFLVSFYNNEISEKSEIFDDQFSVERPDGSNFTLKIRSTKLEDSAMYFCASSADRDINTEAFFGQGTRLTVV.

Turning to this clone: The junction does not match germline at one end; this may be a read error. V and J are TRBV7-9 and TRBJ1-4, with a tentative D call TRBD1 (6 bases). Looked up from germline, CDR1 is SEHNR and CDR2 is FQNEAQ (reference sequence). The CDR3 extends over 15 amino acids. The CDR3 is CASSLMTGTSEKLFF. Here the CDR3 DNA reads TGTGCCAGCAGCTTGATGACAGGAACTAGTGAAAAACTGTTTTTT.

The chain employs TRBV5-4 and TRBJ2-5, with 8 bases lining up with TRBD2. The CDR3 covers 16 residues. CDR1 SGHNT and CDR2 YYREEE come from the germline V gene (reference sequence). J gave up 1 base and V 7 bases, and 12 bases lay outside the gene matches. The CDR3 DNA reads TGTGCCAGCGGTTCCCTTAGCGGGGTACTCCAAGAGACCCAGTACTTC. This sequence encodes CASGSLSGVLQETQYF.

In this sample, this clone turned up a few times. The chain employs TRBV4-1 and TRBJ2-3; the match to TRBD1 covers 7 bases. CDR1 and CDR2 from the germline V gene are MGHRA and YSYEKL. Losses at the gene ends were 2 bases for V and 2 bases for J; bases not matched to a gene: 13. The CDR3 has 18 amino acids. Here the CDR3 reads CASSQPYRTGTDTDTQYF. In DNA form, the CDR3 reads TGCGCCAGCAGCCAACCTTATAGAACGGGGACAGACACAGATACGCAGTATTTT.

The chain couples TRBV6-5 to TRBJ2-1, with TRBD2 as a possible D gene (6 bases). Germline V gives CDR1 MNHEY, CDR2 SVGAGI. This CDR3 is 12 amino acids long. Between the trimmed V and J ends, which lost 5 bases and 11 bases, there was a span of 13 bases. CDR3 protein: CASSMTRDKQFF. In nucleotides, the CDR3 is TGTGCCAGCAGTATGACTAGGGATAAGCAGTTCTTC.

V usage is TRBV9 and J usage is TRBJ2-2; 8 nucleotides match TRBD2. Trimming at V came to 0 bases and at J to 6 bases, leaving 7 bases not matched to a gene. The CDR3 consists of 16 residues. Germline lookup yields CDR1 SGDLS and CDR2 YYNGEE. This CDR3 reads CASSVVALAGSGELFF. CDR3 sequence (DNA): TGTGCCAGCAGCGTAGTGGCCTTAGCGGGATCCGGGGAGCTGTTTTTT.

CDR3 loop: CASSRGTSGGGYEQYF. CDR3 nucleotides: TGTGCCAGCAGCCGTGGGACTAGCGGGGGGGGCTACGAGCAGTACTTC. The V call is TRBV7-2, the J call TRBJ2-7; TRBD2 matches at 16 bases. After removal of 5 bases from V and 3 bases from J, the junction contained 4 bases not matched to a gene. The CDR3 covers 16 residues. The germline V gene encodes CDR1 SGHTA and CDR2 FQGNSA. Variable domain in full (rest from reference TRBV7-2 and TRBJ2-7): GAGVSQSPSNKVTEKGKDVELRCDPISGHTALYWYRQSLGQGLEFLIYFQGNSAPDKSGLPSDRFSAERTGGSVSTLTIQRTQQEDSAVYLCASSRGTSGGGYEQYFGPGTRLTVT.

This clone has a single count. The chain uses TRBV7-9 and TRBJ1-1, with 9 bases lining up with TRBD1. Germline CDR1 SEHNR, CDR2 FQNEAQ (reference sequence). The CDR3 spans 15 residues. V gave up 7 bases and J gave up 3 bases; unmatched junction bases: 9. The CDR3 protein is CASILTDRGDTEAFF. The CDR3 DNA reads TGTGCCAGCATCCTCACCGACAGGGGGGACACTGAAGCTTTCTTT.

The J gene is TRBJ2-7, the V gene TRBV7-2; TRBD1 matches 7 bases. The V gene's germline CDR1 is SGHTA and CDR2 FQGNSA. This CDR3 is 13 amino acids long. Unmatched junction bases numbered 5, after V lost 5 bases and J lost 4 bases. CDR3 sequence reads: CASSLGQEYEQYF. Here the CDR3 DNA reads TGTGCCAGCAGCCTAGGACAGGAGTACGAGCAGTACTTC.

The chain uses TRBV10-3 and TRBJ2-5; 8 nucleotides align to TRBD1. With 6 bases clipped from V and 1 base from J, the junction kept 7 bases outside the gene matches. Germline loops: CDR1 ENHRY, CDR2 SYGVKD. The CDR3 has 15 residues. The CDR3 region is CAISSGQGVQETQYF. Here the CDR3 DNA reads TGTGCCATCAGCAGCGGACAGGGTGTCCAAGAGACCCAGTACTTC.

V is TRBV7-8 and J is TRBJ2-3; 7 bases are shared with TRBD2. V gave up 4 bases and J gave up 1 base; unmatched junction bases: 5. The length of the CDR3 is 15 residues. Germline loops: CDR1 SGHVS, CDR2 FQNEAQ. CDR3 amino acids: CASSSPRGGTDTQYF. The DNA of the CDR3 is TGTGCCAGCAGCTCCCCCCGGGGGGGCACAGATACGCAGTATTTT.

The V call is TRBV9, the J call TRBJ1-1; 8 bases agree with TRBD1. J was trimmed by 1 base and V by 0 bases; bases with no gene match: 8. CDR1 and CDR2 from the germline V gene are SGDLS and YYNGEE. The CDR3 spans 17 residues. CDR3 loop: CASSVGGTGWENTEAFF. As DNA, the CDR3 is TGTGCCAGCAGCGTAGGGGGGACAGGTTGGGAGAACACTGAAGCTTTCTTT.

The J gene is TRBJ2-7, the V gene TRBV11-2; TRBD1 matches 9 bases. The germline CDR1 and CDR2 sequences are SGHAT and FQNNGV. This CDR3 region has 18 residues. Trimming cost V 0 bases and J 3 bases; bases outside gene matches: 12. In nucleotides, the CDR3 is TGTGCCAGCAGCTTAGACTGCTTATTGGACAGGGGTTGCTACGAGCAGTACTTC. Amino acids: CASSLDCLLDRGCYEQYF.

The J gene is TRBJ1-3, the V gene TRBV9; D is ambiguous. The CDR3 consists of 14 residues. Germline V gene data show CDR1 as SGDLS and CDR2 as YYNGEE. The V gene lost 2 bases and the J gene lost 4 bases, with 10 bases spanning the gap. The DNA of the CDR3 is TGTGCCAGCAGCGTTACGAGCCCCGGAAACACCATATATTTT. It encodes CASSVTSPGNTIYF.

This clone turned up a few times. V usage is TRBV11-2 and J usage is TRBJ1-2, with TRBD1 matching 9 bases. Germline loops: CDR1 SGHAT, CDR2 FQNNGV. V shed 0 bases and J 8 bases; nucleotides not matched to a gene: 4. CDR3 size: 14 residues. Written as DNA, the CDR3 is TGTGCCAGCAGCTTAGAGAACAGGGGGCAAGGCTACACCTTC. It codes for CASSLENRGQGYTF.

V usage is TRBV5-4 and J usage is TRBJ1-1; a possible D gene is TRBD1 (6 bases). V gave up 4 bases and J gave up 1 base, with 11 bases separating them. The CDR3 length is 14 residues. In germline, CDR1 is SGHNT, CDR2 YYREEE (reference sequence). The CDR3 loop reads CASSPTGPNTEAFF. DNA for the CDR3: TGTGCCAGCAGCCCGACAGGTCCGAACACTGAAGCTTTCTTT.

The chain carries TRBV6-5 and TRBJ2-3; D is perhaps TRBD2 (6 bases). V lost 2 bases and J lost 5, with 11 bases in between. Germline CDR1 and CDR2: MNHEY and SVGAGI. CDR3 length equals 14 residues. CDR3 nucleotides: TGTGCCAGCAGTTACCCCCGGAGGGAAGATACGCAGTATTTT. Protein: CASSYPRREDTQYF.